Below are 13 T cell receptor beta chains sequenced from a single sample in a study of PD-1 blockade in classical Hodgkin lymphoma. Clones were sequenced by immunoSEQ multiplex PCR, and TCRdb holds only the in-frame ones, with some missing. The table lists 46,000 or so clones, approximately 70% of them singletons, with roughly 11% in the top ten. Every one of the patients relapsed after autologous stem cell transplantation (brentuximab vedotin exposure was variable). Sequencing used peripheral blood mononuclear cells (PBMCs), obtained at baseline. The origin of the receptors is a human donor with classical Hodgkin lymphoma.

This clone appeared a few times. This chain joins TRBV29-1 and TRBJ1-6, with unresolved D. Trimming pared 4 bases from V and 4 bases from J, leaving 5 bases between. The length of the CDR3 is 12 residues. The germline gives CDR1 SQVTM, CDR2 ANQGSEA. CDR3 residues: CSVGEYNSPLHF. CDR3 DNA: TGCAGCGTTGGGGAGTATAATTCACCCCTCCACTTT.

The CDR3 protein is CASKKEQTYNEQFF. CDR3 coding DNA: TGTGCCAGCAAAAAAGAGCAAACCTACAATGAGCAGTTCTTC. The J gene is TRBJ2-1, the V gene TRBV11-3; D is unresolved. Germline lookup yields CDR1 SGHNT and CDR2 YENEEA. CDR3 length equals 14 residues. V was clipped by 7 bases and J by 2 bases, with 12 bases between them.

This clone appeared a few times. The chain is built from TRBV6-1 and TRBJ2-2; a weak D match, TRBD2 (6 bases). The CDR3 extends over 15 amino acids. The germline V and J ends were trimmed by 8 bases and 4 bases, with 17 bases remaining between them. Looked up from germline, CDR1 is MNHNS and CDR2 is SASEGT. CDR3 nucleotides: TGTGCCAGCGAGAGAATGGCGGGACTCACCGGGGAGCTGTTTTTT. Translation gives CASERMAGLTGELFF.

This clone was seen more than once but under ten times. This chain links TRBV27 with TRBJ2-6; D is unresolved. V was pared by 3 bases and J by 4 bases, with 13 bases between. Germline V lookup: CDR1 MNHEY, CDR2 SMNVEV (reference sequence). The CDR3 runs 16 residues. In DNA form, the CDR3 reads TGTGCCAGCAGTTTGTCAGTCGGGCTCGGGGCCAACGTCCTGACTTTC. It codes for CASSLSVGLGANVLTF. Full variable domain (outside the CDR3, taken from reference TRBV27 and TRBJ2-6): EAQVTQNPRYLITVTGKKLTVTCSQNMNHEYMSWYRQDPGLGLRQIYYSMNVEVTDKGDVPEGYKVSRKEKRNFPLILESPSPNQTSLYFCASSLSVGLGANVLTFGAGSRLTVL.

Regarding this clone: The sample contains more than one DNA sequence encoding this CDR3. The J gene is TRBJ2-1, the V gene TRBV7-2; 14 positions match TRBD2. This CDR3 is built from 16 residues. Germline CDR1 and CDR2: SGHTA and FQGNSA. The V segment lost 3 bases and the J segment 4 bases; nucleotides outside the gene matches: 2. CDR3 coding DNA: TGTGCCAGCAGCTTGACTAGCGGGAGGGAATACAATGAGCAGTTCTTC. It translates to CASSLTSGREYNEQFF.

This clone occurred once. This rearrangement joins TRBV5-1 to TRBJ2-3, with a possible D match to TRBD2 (5 bases). CDR1 is SGHRS and CDR2 is YFSETQ in the germline V gene. This CDR3 is 12 amino acids long. The V end lost 1 base, the J end lost 10 bases, and 10 bases lay between the germline ends. The CDR3 sequence: CASSLNDGAQYF. The CDR3 coding sequence is TGCGCCAGCAGCTTGAATGACGGGGCGCAGTATTTT.

This chain joins TRBV5-1 and TRBJ2-5; 8 bases map to TRBD1. Germline-derived CDR1 and CDR2 are SGHRS and YFSETQ. With 1 base clipped from V and 11 bases from J, the junction kept 7 bases outside the gene matches. The CDR3 runs to 13 residues. The CDR3 loop reads CASSLTGGKEQYF. Here the CDR3 DNA reads TGCGCCAGCAGCTTGACAGGGGGGAAAGAGCAGTACTTC.

The V call is TRBV7-9, the J call TRBJ2-1; weak D call: TRBD2 (6 bases). This CDR3 has 16 residues. The germline CDR1 and CDR2 sequences are SEHNR and FQNEAQ (reference sequence). Between the trimmed V and J ends, which lost 5 bases and 4 bases, there was a span of 18 bases. CDR3 protein: CASSILGGRTYNEQFF. In DNA form, the CDR3 reads TGTGCCAGCAGCATCCTTGGGGGGAGGACGTACAATGAGCAGTTCTTC.

This clone was picked up a small number of times. The chain combines TRBV5-1 with TRBJ2-3; TRBD2 is a possible D gene (5 bases). CDR1 and CDR2 (germline): SGHRS, YFSETQ. The CDR3 totals 14 residues. The ends were cut back, 2 bases at V and 2 bases at J, with 9 bases in the middle. The CDR3 coding sequence is TGCGCCAGCAGCTTCGTCGGGGTCACAGATACGCAGTATTTT. Its protein is CASSFVGVTDTQYF.

The rearrangement joins TRBV6-5 to TRBJ1-2, with D possibly matching TRBD1 (5 bases). Trimming pared 6 bases from V and 11 bases from J, leaving 19 bases between. The CDR3 consists of 13 residues. Germline CDR1 reads MNHEY; CDR2 reads SVGAGI. In DNA, the CDR3 is TGTGCCAGCAGAGCTCGCAACCAGGGTCCTTACACCTTC. Amino acid sequence: CASRARNQGPYTF.

This clone was recorded a few times. The rearrangement links TRBV28 to TRBJ1-6; 9 bases align to TRBD1. Germline-derived CDR1 and CDR2 are MDHEN and SYDVKM. The CDR3 length is 16 residues. Losses at the gene ends were 6 bases for V and 10 bases for J; bases not matched to a gene: 13. The CDR3 DNA is TGTGCCAGCAGACATGTCACGGACAGGGGAAAATCACCCCTCCACTTT. Residues: CASRHVTDRGKSPLHF.

The chain is built from TRBV7-8 and TRBJ1-1; D is ambiguous. This CDR3 spans 14 amino acids. V shed 1 base and J shed 4 bases, with 10 bases lying between them. Germline V gene lookup returns CDR1 SGHVS and CDR2 FQNEAQ. CDR3 DNA: TGTGCCAGCAGCTTAGTCCCGGGTGTCACTGAAGCTTTCTTT. Translated: CASSLVPGVTEAFF.

This sequence joins TRBV5-6 and TRBJ2-3; 8 bases match TRBD1. Per germline, CDR1 SGHDT and CDR2 YYEEEE. J gave up 2 bases and V 4 bases, and 6 bases lay outside the gene matches. CDR3 length: 15 amino acids. In nucleotides, the CDR3 is TGTGCCAGCAGCCTTGGACAGGGCGTCACAGATACGCAGTATTTT. This encodes CASSLGQGVTDTQYF. Variable domain in full (rest from reference TRBV5-6 and TRBJ2-3): DAGVTQSPTHLIKTRGQQVTLRCSPKSGHDTVSWYQQALGQGPQFIFQYYEEEERQRGNFPDRFSGHQFPNYSSELNVNALLLGDSALYLCASSLGQGVTDTQYFGPGTRLTVL.